The next 17 T cell receptor beta chains were all read from a single sample in a study of blood T cells in healthy people across ages. The authors ran a second PCR of about 6 to 11 cycles using a sample-barcoded 5' primer and a J-beta primer mix. From the 5' RACE reads, TCRdb called clonotypes with MiXCR, one entry per CDR3 protein. The data contain about 930,000 distinct CDR3 sequences, just under 30% of them singletons. These data were also reused for a study on T cells of mothers and their children.

Sequencing was done on a sample of blood. The receptors shown here come from a woman in her thirties or forties in good health.

The genes are TRBV5-1 and TRBJ1-2, with D uncertain. Deletions cut 0 bases from V and 3 bases from J, with 9 bases between. This CDR3 has 14 amino acids. Germline-derived CDR1 and CDR2 are SGHRS and YFSETQ. CDR3 residues: CASSLGTRYYGYTF. The DNA for the CDR3 is TGCGCCAGCAGCTTGGGGACGCGCTACTATGGCTACACCTTC.

This chain connects TRBV18 to TRBJ2-7; the D gene is possibly TRBD1 (6 bases). The CDR3 totals 16 residues. In germline, CDR1 is KGHSH, CDR2 LQKENI. Trimming took 5 bases from V and 1 from J, leaving 18 bases between them. CDR3 DNA sequence: TGTGCCAGCTCAGTGACAGGTCCGAGGGGTTCCTACGAGCAGTACTTC. It yields the protein CASSVTGPRGSYEQYF.

This clonotype was seen ten or more times. The chain uses TRBV20-1 and TRBJ2-7; 7 bases map to TRBD1. This CDR3 comprises 15 residues. Germline V gene lookup returns CDR1 DFQATT and CDR2 SNEGSKA (reference sequence). J was trimmed by 3 bases and V by 2 bases; bases with no gene match: 10. CDR3 residues: CSARHHTGTVYEQYF. CDR3 DNA: TGCAGTGCTAGACACCACACCGGGACAGTCTACGAGCAGTACTTC.

CDR3 coding DNA: TGCAGTGCTAGAGATTGGGGACAACCCTCTAATGAGCAGTACTTC. Encoded protein: CSARDWGQPSNEQYF. J is TRBJ2-1 and V is TRBV20-1, with D possibly TRBD1 on 6 matching bases. The DNA end favors TRBJ2-7, so the J call may be wrong. The germline CDR1 and CDR2 sequences are DFQATT and SNEGSKA (reference sequence). The CDR3 totals 15 residues.

This clonotype was counted many times. The CDR3 protein is CASRRQGNNYGYTF. CDR3 DNA: TGTGCCAGCAGGCGACAGGGGAATAACTATGGCTACACCTTC. The chain combines TRBV12-3 or TRBV12-4 with TRBJ1-2, with 8 bases matching TRBD1. This CDR3 has 14 residues. The trim removed 6 bases at V and 1 base at J, leaving 4 bases unmatched.

This clonotype has more than one count but fewer than ten. This chain uses TRBV7-2 with TRBJ2-5, with no clear D. Trimming stripped 1 base from V and 4 bases from J, with 10 bases between. Germline-derived CDR1 and CDR2 are SGHTA and FQGNSA. CDR3 length: 14 residues. The CDR3 loop is CASSLGSWGETQYF. In DNA form, the CDR3 reads TGTGCCAGCAGCTTAGGGTCCTGGGGAGAGACCCAGTACTTC.

The chain couples TRBV7-2 to TRBJ2-7; TRBD2 matches 8 bases. The germline V gene has CDR1 SGHTA and CDR2 FQGNSA. After removal of 6 bases from V and 6 bases from J, the junction contained 19 bases not matched to a gene. This CDR3 has 17 amino acids. The CDR3 protein is CASREGKVAGLAVEQYF. Here the CDR3 DNA reads TGTGCCAGCAGGGAAGGGAAAGTAGCGGGGCTCGCCGTCGAGCAGTACTTC.

Ten or more counts support this clonotype. The gene calls are TRBV7-3 and TRBJ2-7; D not certain. Germline CDR1 reads SGHTA; CDR2 reads FQGTGA. The CDR3 length is 12 residues. V was shortened by 5 bases and J by 7 bases, with 12 bases between the two germline ends. CDR3 in DNA: TGTGCCAGCAGCGCATGGCAAGGGGAGCAGTACTTC. Translated, it gives CASSAWQGEQYF.

This clonotype was picked up many times. CDR3 DNA: TGTGCCAGCAGCTTTCAAGGGGGGGCAGCAGATACGCAGTATTTT. Translating it yields CASSFQGGAADTQYF. J is TRBJ2-3 and V is TRBV11-2, with D perhaps TRBD2 (7 bases). V was trimmed by 3 bases and J by 4 bases, leaving 14 bases between them. CDR3 length equals 15 residues. Per germline, CDR1 SGHAT and CDR2 FQNNGV.

This clonotype occurred many times. The CDR3 spells CARALGQGVYEQYF. CDR3 nucleotide sequence: TGCGCCAGAGCCCTAGGACAGGGTGTTTACGAGCAGTACTTC. This chain connects TRBV5-1 to TRBJ2-7; 8 bases are a match to TRBD1. Trimming at V came to 8 bases and at J to 4 bases, leaving 11 bases not matched to a gene. The CDR3 spans 14 residues. Germline V gene data show CDR1 as SGHRS and CDR2 as YFSETQ.

The chain employs TRBV20-1 and TRBJ1-2, with no clear D. There are 13 residues in the CDR3. Germline assignment: CDR1 DFQATT and CDR2 SNEGSKA (reference sequence). V dropped 0 bases and J dropped 3 bases, with 8 bases sitting between them. The CDR3 loop reads CSARDQDHYGYTF. CDR3 nucleotide sequence: TGCAGTGCTAGAGATCAGGATCACTATGGCTACACCTTC.

The chain couples TRBV7-2 to TRBJ2-3, with 7 bases matching TRBD1. Germline assignment: CDR1 SGHTA and CDR2 FQGNSA. The CDR3 runs to 16 residues. V shed 8 bases, J shed 1 base, and the junction held 12 bases outside the gene matches. The CDR3 coding sequence is TGTGCCAGCGCAGAAAGGGGTGGGACAGGCACAGATACGCAGTATTTT. It is translated as CASAERGGTGTDTQYF.

The chain recombines TRBV4-1 with TRBJ1-5; tentative D call: TRBD1 (6 bases). The germline gives CDR1 MGHRA, CDR2 YSYEKL. The V and J ends lost 4 bases and 1 base respectively, with 11 bases between them. CDR3 length equals 15 residues. The CDR3 DNA reads TGCGCCAGCAGCCGCTCACAGGGCAGCAATCAGCCCCAGCATTTT. Protein product: CASSRSQGSNQPQHF.

The chain couples TRBV28 to TRBJ1-2; perhaps TRBD1 as D (5 bases). Germline CDR1 MDHEN, CDR2 SYDVKM. Trimming cost V 4 bases and J 7 bases, with 19 bases left between them. The CDR3 runs 15 residues. For the CDR3, the DNA is TGTGCCAGCAGTTCAGGGAGGGCGCAGCGCGGTGGCTACACCTTC. Translated, it gives CASSSGRAQRGGYTF.

This clonotype has a count of ten or more. V is TRBV10-3 and J is TRBJ1-2; weak D call: TRBD1 (6 bases). V lost 6 bases to trimming and J lost 8 bases, with 16 bases between them. The CDR3 is made up of 13 amino acids. Looked up from germline, CDR1 is ENHRY and CDR2 is SYGVKD. This CDR3 reads CAISPDSFSGYTF. The DNA for the CDR3 is TGTGCCATCAGCCCGGACAGTTTTTCAGGCTACACCTTC.

The chain carries TRBV24-1 and TRBJ2-1, with D tentatively TRBD1 (6 bases). The CDR3 is made up of 18 amino acids. Trimming stripped 3 bases from V and 7 bases from J, with 24 bases between. Germline lookup yields CDR1 KGHDR and CDR2 SFDVKD. CDR3 sequence: CATSDRRHGALTGNEQFF. In DNA, the CDR3 is TGTGCCACCAGTGATCGTCGTCACGGGGCTCTCACAGGGAATGAGCAGTTCTTC.

This sequence joins TRBV11-1 and TRBJ2-5; 8 positions agree with TRBD1. There are 13 residues in the CDR3. V dropped 10 bases and J dropped 5; count of bases not matched to a gene: 9. Looked up from germline, CDR1 is SGHAT and CDR2 is FQDESV (reference sequence). The CDR3 loop is CATRDRFLETQYF. Here the CDR3 DNA reads TGTGCCACTAGGGACAGGTTTCTGGAGACCCAGTACTTC.